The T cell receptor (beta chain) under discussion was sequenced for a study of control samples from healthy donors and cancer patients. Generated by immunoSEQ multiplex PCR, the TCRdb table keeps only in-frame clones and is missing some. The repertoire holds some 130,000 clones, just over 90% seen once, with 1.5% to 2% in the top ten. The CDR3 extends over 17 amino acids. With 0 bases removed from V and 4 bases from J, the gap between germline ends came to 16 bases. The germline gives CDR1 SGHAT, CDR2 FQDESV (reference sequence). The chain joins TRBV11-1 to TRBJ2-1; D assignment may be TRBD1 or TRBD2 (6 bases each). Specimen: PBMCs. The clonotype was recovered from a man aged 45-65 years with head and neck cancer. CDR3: CASSLAGGGMVYNEQFF. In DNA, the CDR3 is TGTGCCAGCAGCTTAGCTGGAGGGGGTATGGTTTACAATGAGCAGTTCTTC.